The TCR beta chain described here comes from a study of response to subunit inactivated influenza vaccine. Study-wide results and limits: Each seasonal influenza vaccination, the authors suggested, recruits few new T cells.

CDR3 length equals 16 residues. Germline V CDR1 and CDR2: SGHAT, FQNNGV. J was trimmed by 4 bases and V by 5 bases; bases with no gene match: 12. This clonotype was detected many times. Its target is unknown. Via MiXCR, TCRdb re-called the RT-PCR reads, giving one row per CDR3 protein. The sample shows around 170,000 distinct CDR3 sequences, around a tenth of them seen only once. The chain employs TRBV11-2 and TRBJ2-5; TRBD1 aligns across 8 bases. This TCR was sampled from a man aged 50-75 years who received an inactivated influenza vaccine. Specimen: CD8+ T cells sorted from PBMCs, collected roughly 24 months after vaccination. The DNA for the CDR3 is TGTGCCAGCAGCCCCACGGACAGGGTTGGATTAGAGACCCAGTACTTC. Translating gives CASSPTDRVGLETQYF.